This T cell receptor beta chain originates from a study of control samples from healthy donors and cancer patients. With V trimmed by 0 bases and J by 8 bases, 5 bases remained unmatched. Germline V CDR1 and CDR2: MRHNA, SNTAGT. The CDR3 runs to 15 residues. TCRdb keeps only in-frame clones here, not all; method: immunoSEQ multiplex PCR. The profile shows about 120,000 clones, 70% to 90% of them singletons. Input material: blood. This chain links TRBV6-4 with TRBJ2-1; 9 bases align to TRBD1. This sequence was found in a man over 45 in good health. Written as DNA, the CDR3 is TGTGCCAGCAGTGACTCGGGACAGGGATTGGATGAGCAGTTCTTC. Amino acids: CASSDSGQGLDEQFF.